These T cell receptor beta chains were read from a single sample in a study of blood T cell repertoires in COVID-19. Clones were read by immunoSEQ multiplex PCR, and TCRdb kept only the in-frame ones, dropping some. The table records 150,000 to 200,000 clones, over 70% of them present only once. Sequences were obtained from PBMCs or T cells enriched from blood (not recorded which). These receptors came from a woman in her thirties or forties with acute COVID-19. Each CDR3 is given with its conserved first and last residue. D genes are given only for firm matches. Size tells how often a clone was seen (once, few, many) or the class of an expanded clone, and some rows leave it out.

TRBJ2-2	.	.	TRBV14	TGTGCCAGCAGCCAAGAGCCCACTATGCGGGATAGCGGGGAGCTGTTTTTT	CASSQEPTMRDSGELFF
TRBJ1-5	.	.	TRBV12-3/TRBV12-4	TGTGCCAGCAGTTTTGGTACCAGGGAGCCCCAGCATTTT	CASSFGTREPQHF
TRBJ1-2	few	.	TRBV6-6	TGTGCCAGCAGTTACACCCTGGACAGATATGGCTACACCTTC	CASSYTLDRYGYTF
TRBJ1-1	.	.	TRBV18	TGTGCCAGCTCACCCGGGTGGGGCGGGAACACTGAAGCTTTCTTT	CASSPGWGGNTEAFF
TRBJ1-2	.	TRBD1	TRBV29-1	TGCAGCGTTGAAACAGGGGGCGCGGACTATGGCTACACCTTC	CSVETGGADYGYTF
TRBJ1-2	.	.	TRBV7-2	TGTGCCACCACCCCGGAGCTTAGCCTGCAGGGTTCCTTTGGCTACACCTTC	CATTPELSLQGSFGYTF
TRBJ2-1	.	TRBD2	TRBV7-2	TGTGCCAGCAGCTTTGGAGCCGCCGGGACTAGCACTGCTGAGCAGTTCTTC	CASSFGAAGTSTAEQFF
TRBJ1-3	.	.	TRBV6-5	TGTGCCAGCAGTTACCGGGGTCTACACTCTGGAAACACCATATATTTT	CASSYRGLHSGNTIYF
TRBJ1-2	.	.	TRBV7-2	TGTGCCAGCAGCTCCTCCCCTGGTAGCTATGGCTACACCTTC	CASSSSPGSYGYTF
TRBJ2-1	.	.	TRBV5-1	TGCGCCAGCAGCTTGTTGCGGGACTCCTACAATGAGCAGTTCTTC	CASSLLRDSYNEQFF
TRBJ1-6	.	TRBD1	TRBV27	TGTGCCAGCAGTTTGGGACAGAATCATTCACCCCTCCACTTT	CASSLGQNHSPLHF
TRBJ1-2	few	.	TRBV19	TGTGCCAGTAATACGGGGACAAGCCCTAACTATGGCTACACCTTC	CASNTGTSPNYGYTF
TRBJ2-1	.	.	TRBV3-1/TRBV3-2	TGTGCCAGCAGCCAGGGGGCTAGCGGTAACAATGAGCAGTTCTTC	CASSQGASGNNEQFF
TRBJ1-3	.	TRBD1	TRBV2	TGTGCCAGCAGTAGAACAGGGGGTAGAGGAAACACCATATATTTT	CASSRTGGRGNTIYF
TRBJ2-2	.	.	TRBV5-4	TGTGCCAGCAGTCGCCAGACTAGTGCCCCCGGGGAGCTGTTTTTT	CASSRQTSAPGELFF
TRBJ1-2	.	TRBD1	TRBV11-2	TGTGCCAGCAGCCCCCAGGGGGGTAACTATGGCTACACCTTC	CASSPQGGNYGYTF
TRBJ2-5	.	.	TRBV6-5	TGTGCCAGCAGTTACCGGCCCATCGACTCACAAGAGACCCAGTACTTC	CASSYRPIDSQETQYF
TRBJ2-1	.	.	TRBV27	TGTGCCAGCAGTCGGGATCTACCGGGAACAATCTACAATGAGCAGTTCTTC	CASSRDLPGTIYNEQFF
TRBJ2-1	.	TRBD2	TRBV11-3	TGTGCCAGCAGCCCCGAACTAGCGGCATACAATGAGCAGTTCTTC	CASSPELAAYNEQFF
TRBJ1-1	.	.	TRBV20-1	TGCAGTGCAACAAGGAACACTGAAGCTTTCTTT	CSATRNTEAFF
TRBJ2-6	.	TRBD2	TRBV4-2	TGTGCCAGCAGCCAAGAGACTAGCGGGGCTGGGGCCAACGTCCTGACTTTC	CASSQETSGAGANVLTF
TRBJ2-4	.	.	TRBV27	TGTGCCAGTGGAAAACCTACAACGGGAAACATTCAGTACTTC	CASGKPTTGNIQYF
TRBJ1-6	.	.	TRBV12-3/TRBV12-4	TGTGCCAGCAACAGGGATAATTCACCCCTCCACTTT	CASNRDNSPLHF
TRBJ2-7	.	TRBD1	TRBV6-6	TGTGCCAGCAGTAGGGGGACAGATCCCCGCTACGAGCAGTACTTC	CASSRGTDPRYEQYF
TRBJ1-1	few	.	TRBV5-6	TGTGCCAGCAGCTTGGATACGGGAATGAACACTGAAGCTTTCTTT	CASSLDTGMNTEAFF
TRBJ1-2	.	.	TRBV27	TGTGCCAGCAGTTTGGAGGGGGGGTCGTCCGGCTACACCTTC	CASSLEGGSSGYTF